Listed below are T cell receptor beta chains from one sample, sequenced in a study of T cell changes during pregnancy in multiple sclerosis. Sequencing used immunoSEQ multiplex PCR; TCRdb keeps in-frame clones, though not all of them. The sample has about 110,000 clones; roughly 92% are singletons. The sample here was peripheral blood, taken in the third trimester of pregnancy. The origin of the receptors is a female donor in good health, enrolled as a control in a pregnancy study. CDR3s leave out the opening cysteine and the closing phenylalanine or tryptophan.

V	J	CDR3
TRBV4-3	TRBJ2-2	ASSRSSVAGVTGELF
TRBV5-4	TRBJ2-1	ASSAQLGGGIYEQF
TRBV6-1	TRBJ1-2	ANAIGGNGYT
TRBV19	TRBJ1-5	ASSIVRTGLGSNQPQH
TRBV19	TRBJ1-5	ASSIVGFLDQPQH
TRBV5-4	TRBJ2-5	ASSLADSQETQY
TRBV7-8	TRBJ1-5	ASSLEQGDQPQH
TRBV5-4	TRBJ1-4	ASSFGWDSGKLF
TRBV7-2	TRBJ2-7	ASSLEGRGLDEQY
TRBV5-6	TRBJ2-5	ASSFDRAQETQY
TRBV5-6	TRBJ2-3	ASSLPGLAGTDTQY
TRBV7-2	TRBJ1-2	ASSFAGQGARDGYT
TRBV7-9	TRBJ1-1	ASSIPGQGDTEAF
TRBV4-1	TRBJ1-6	ASSQEHRGFDNSPLH
TRBV7-9	TRBJ2-1	ASSSTGGGLSYNEQF
TRBV7-2	TRBJ2-7	ASSTRDRGYYEQY
TRBV6-5	TRBJ1-1	ASSPTETEAF
TRBV6-5	TRBJ2-4	ASSYDRKNIQY
TRBV29-1	TRBJ1-1	SVKGQRNEAF
TRBV6-5	TRBJ2-3	ASTRQGADTQY
TRBV27	TRBJ1-2	ASSLQGGSGYT
TRBV30	TRBJ2-7	AWRGDSSYEQY
TRBV7-8	TRBJ1-3	AVGILGSGNTIY
TRBV19	TRBJ2-7	ASSSGGGGYEQY
TRBV30	TRBJ1-1	AWKGRGIITEAF
TRBV29-1	TRBJ1-4	SVDLPGHEEKLF
TRBV4-3	TRBJ2-1	ASSQDHREEYNEQF
TRBV4-3	TRBJ2-5	ASSQAAPWTSGVVETQY
TRBV7-7	TRBJ2-2	ASSLVGANTGELF
TRBV7-9	TRBJ1-1	ASSSRTGANTEAF
TRBV11-3	TRBJ1-6	ASSDRGSFSPLH
TRBV7-3	TRBJ2-3	ASSSSPAGASTDTQY
TRBV5-6	TRBJ2-7	ASRDRGRDEQY
TRBV30	TRBJ2-3	AWSVGSGGTDTQY
TRBV9	TRBJ1-4	ASSVGPLPRNEKLF
TRBV9	TRBJ1-3	ASSVVASSGNTIY
TRBV6-5	TRBJ2-2	ASDRVPNTGELF
TRBV2	TRBJ1-3	ASSLIFTGSGNTIY
TRBV6-9	TRBJ2-5	ASREGGVQETQY
TRBV13	TRBJ1-2	ASVFMLGGQYNYGYT
TRBV27	TRBJ2-2	ASRPALAGGPNTGELF
TRBV30	TRBJ1-1	AWSGDRGRGTEAF
TRBV7-8	TRBJ1-2	ASSPGQRSVRGGYT
TRBV4-1	TRBJ1-1	ASSQPHEQGSGDTEAF
TRBV9	TRBJ2-2	ASTTFSGTASTGELF
TRBV5-6	TRBJ2-5	ASSLALAGGTQETQY
TRBV5-1	TRBJ1-4	ASSSGGGGEKLF
TRBV11-1	TRBJ1-6	ASSSRRGGGLAPLH
TRBV4-3	TRBJ1-4	ASSRAQGGNEKLF
TRBV5-6	TRBJ2-7	ASSLDGPGHEQY
TRBV30	TRBJ1-3	AWAPTRSGNTIY
TRBV4-3	TRBJ2-5	ASSQVSGAQETQY
TRBV5-1	TRBJ2-3	ASSLVGDSSTDTQY